This T cell receptor beta chain was identified in a study of blood T cell repertoires in COVID-19. On the study more broadly: Nucleic acid was either cDNA or gDNA, and it came from T cells, B-cell-depleted T cells, or PBMCs.

The ends were cut back, 3 bases at V and 5 bases at J, with 11 bases in the middle. The germline gives CDR1 SGHDT, CDR2 YYEEEE. The CDR3 length is 13 residues. As handled by the study authors: It was from reference gene primer amplification that nucleated cell counts were estimated. The data were produced by immunoSEQ multiplex PCR, yet TCRdb's version contains in-frame clones alone and is incomplete. The V and J calls and clone size come from that table; D and trimming were worked out from the DNA. The data show about 230,000 clones, approximately 90% seen once. This chain connects TRBV5-6 to TRBJ1-1; TRBD1 might be the D (5 bases). The sequence came from a woman aged 18-30 years who had recovered from COVID-19. Sequencing used peripheral blood. The CDR3 loop reads CASSWTIQTEAFF. CDR3 DNA: TGTGCCAGCAGCTGGACAATTCAGACTGAAGCTTTCTTT.